This T cell receptor (beta chain) was sequenced during a study of cytomegalovirus exposure and HLA in healthy donors. Study findings and constraints: HLA-A and HLA-B allele assignments for most subjects were reportedly predicted accurately using TCR beta sequences. It was approximately 150 TCR beta chains that were listed as cytomegalovirus-associated. Exclusion applied to some V segments, including TRBV6-2 and TRBV6-3, as they were indistinguishable.

60 Vbeta and 13 Jbeta primers were used in PCR. Original analysis: Roughly 10 million shared chains were among approximately 80 million unique TCR beta chains counted in a later analysis. Here immunoSEQ multiplex PCR was the method, and the copy in TCRdb shows in-frame clones only, minus some. D and trimming were read from the DNA, whereas the V and J calls and clone size are those reported in that table. This sample has tens of thousands of clones, with around 80% found just once. As to this clone: Antigen: not known.

V was pared by 2 bases and J by 6 bases, with 5 bases between. The germline V gene encodes CDR1 SQVTM and CDR2 ANQGSEA. This CDR3 spans 11 amino acids. The sample taken for sequencing was PBMCs. The rearrangement joins TRBV29-1 to TRBJ2-1; no reliable D call. The receptor was isolated from a man aged 50-59 years in good health and CMV-seropositive. The CDR3 coding sequence is TGCAGCGTTGAACAGCGCAATGAGCAGTTCTTC. As protein: CSVEQRNEQFF.